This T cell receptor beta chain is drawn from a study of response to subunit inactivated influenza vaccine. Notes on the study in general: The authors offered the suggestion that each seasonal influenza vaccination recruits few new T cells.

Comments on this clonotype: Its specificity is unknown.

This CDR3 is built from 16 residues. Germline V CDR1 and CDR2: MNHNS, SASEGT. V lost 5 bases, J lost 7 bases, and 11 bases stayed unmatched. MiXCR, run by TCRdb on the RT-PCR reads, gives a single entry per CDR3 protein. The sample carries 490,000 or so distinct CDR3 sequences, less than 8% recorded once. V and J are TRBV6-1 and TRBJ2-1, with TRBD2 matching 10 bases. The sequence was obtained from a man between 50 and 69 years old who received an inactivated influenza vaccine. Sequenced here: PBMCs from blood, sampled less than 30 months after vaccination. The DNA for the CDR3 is TGTGCCAGCAGTAAAACGCGGGCTAGCGGGGGTAATGAGCAGTTCTTC. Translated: CASSKTRASGGNEQFF.